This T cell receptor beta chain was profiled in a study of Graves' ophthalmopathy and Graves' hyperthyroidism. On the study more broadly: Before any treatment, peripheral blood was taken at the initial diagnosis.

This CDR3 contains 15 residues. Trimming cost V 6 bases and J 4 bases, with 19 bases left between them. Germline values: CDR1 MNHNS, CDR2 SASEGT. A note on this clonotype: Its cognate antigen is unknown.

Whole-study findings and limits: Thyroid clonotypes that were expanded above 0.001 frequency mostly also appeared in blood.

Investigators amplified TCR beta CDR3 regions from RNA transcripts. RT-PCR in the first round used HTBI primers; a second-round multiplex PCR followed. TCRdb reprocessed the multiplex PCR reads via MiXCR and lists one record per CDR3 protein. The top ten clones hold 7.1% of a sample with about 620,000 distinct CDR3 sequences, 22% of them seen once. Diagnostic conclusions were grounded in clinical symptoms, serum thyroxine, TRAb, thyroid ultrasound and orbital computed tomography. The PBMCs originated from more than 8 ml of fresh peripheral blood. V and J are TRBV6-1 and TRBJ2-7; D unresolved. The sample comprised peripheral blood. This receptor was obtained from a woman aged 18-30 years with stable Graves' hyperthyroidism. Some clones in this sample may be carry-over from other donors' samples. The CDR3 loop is CASSPVRLGVYEQYF. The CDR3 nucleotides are TGTGCCAGCAGCCCCGTTAGACTGGGTGTGTACGAGCAGTACTTC.